This T cell receptor (beta chain) was captured in a study of blood T cell repertoires in COVID-19. Study as a whole: COVID-19 samples collected from the United States, Italy and Spain covered acute and convalescent phases. T cells, B-cell-depleted T cells, or PBMCs supplied cDNA or gDNA.

Original methodology: Amplified reference gene primers provided the basis for estimating nucleated cell counts. Sequenced by immunoSEQ multiplex PCR; TCRdb stores in-frame clones only, minus some. The V and J calls and clone size come from that table; D and trimming were worked out from the DNA. The sample includes 150,000 to 200,000 clones, about three quarters of them seen just once. The sequence was obtained from a man in his 70s with acute or convalescent COVID-19. The sample consisted of peripheral blood.

For the CDR3, the DNA is TGCGCCAGCAGTCTGGGGGGAGCAGGGGATACGCAGTATTTT. This encodes CASSLGGAGDTQYF. The V call is TRBV10-1, the J call TRBJ2-3; maybe TRBD2 (6 bases). CDR1 and CDR2 (germline): WNHNN, SYGVQD (reference sequence). Trimming removed 5 bases from V and 6 bases from J, with 15 bases in between. The CDR3 length is 14 residues.